Detailed here is one TCR beta chain. The sample is drawn from a study of tumor T cells in aggressive B-cell lymphoma. This table comes from immunoSEQ multiplex PCR, and its TCRdb copy is limited to in-frame clones, with some not included. Of several thousand clones detected, 88% appear once; the ten largest clones hold 2.5% to 3.5%. This CDR3 comprises 13 residues. Per germline, CDR1 MNHEY and CDR2 SMNVEV (reference sequence). This TCR was sampled from an adult with diffuse large B cell lymphoma. Some clones in this sample may be carry-over from other donors' samples. The sequenced material came from tumor tissue. This rearrangement joins TRBV27 to TRBJ2-7; a possible D gene is TRBD1 (5 bases). CDR3 bases: TGTGCCAGCAAAATCTCTGATGGGGCGACAGTCGAGGTG. Its translation is CASKISDGATVEV.